This T cell receptor beta chain was sequenced during a study of beta chain features in type 1 diabetes. Reverse transcribing all isolated RNA meant expressed TCRB transcripts were sequenced. This table comes from immunoSEQ multiplex PCR, and its TCRdb copy is limited to in-frame clones, with some not included. The data contain more than 150,000 clones, 8.5% to 14% of them singletons. Trimming took off 2 bases at V and 4 bases at J, with 15 bases between the two ends. CDR1 SGDLS and CDR2 YYNGEE come from the germline V gene. This CDR3 is built from 15 residues. By way of CD45RO/CCR7/CD25/CD127/CD95/CD27, the CD4+ regulatory, stem cell-like memory, central memory and naive cells were sorted. Overall study findings and caveats: Cells that show high TCR expression could be over-represented by cDNA sequencing.

With regard to this clone: Its target is unknown.

The origin of this receptor is a man younger than 30 in good health. This chain connects TRBV9 to TRBJ1-2, with D possibly being TRBD1 (5 bases). The specimen sequenced was central memory CD4+ T cells from blood. The CDR3 loop reads CASSVGRRGGYGYTF. The CDR3 DNA reads TGTGCCAGCAGCGTTGGCCGGAGGGGAGGCTATGGCTACACCTTC.